This T cell receptor (beta chain) is from a study of CD8 T cells in ankylosing spondylitis. Study-wide results and limits: The authors found the disease-linked clones to be CD8+ and relatively rare in peripheral blood. A TCR beta motif of 7 to 9 highly homologous variants seemed to mark ankylosing spondylitis blood. Significant enrichment of disease-linked clones was reportedly seen in matched ankylosing spondylitis synovial fluid.

In its sample, this clonotype was seen a few times. Its antigen is undetermined. Each CDR3 protein gets one entry after TCRdb re-called the 5' RACE reads with MiXCR. The repertoire holds hundreds of thousands of distinct CDR3 sequences, with roughly a quarter as singletons. This CDR3 has 16 residues. The V and J ends lost 7 bases and 4 bases respectively, with 23 bases between them. In germline, CDR1 is SGHRS, CDR2 YFSETQ. The chain combines TRBV5-1 with TRBJ1-2; tentative D call: TRBD1 (5 bases). Material for sequencing was blood, either unsorted or a sorted T cell fraction (not recorded which). The receptor's source is a male donor with ankylosing spondylitis. The CDR3 region has the DNA TGCGCCAGCCGCACCGGCAGGGAACCACCCCTCTATGGCTACACCTTC. Translating it yields CASRTGREPPLYGYTF.